This is a list of T cell receptor beta chains from one sample in a study of OX40 agonist ivuxolimab in advanced cancers. Sequencing was performed with immunoSEQ multiplex PCR; in TCRdb, only in-frame clones are kept and a portion is missing. Of approximately 58,000 clones detected, around 80% appear once; the ten largest clones hold around 2.1%. Specimen: CD4+ or CD8+ T cells sorted from blood, collected in a trial of the OX40 agonist ivuxolimab. The receptors were sampled from an adult with an advanced solid tumor such as melanoma, head and neck, liver or kidney cancer. Both conserved end residues are part of each CDR3. Fields, in order: clone size, V gene, D gene, CDR3 length, J gene, CDR3 DNA, CDR3 protein. The D gene is left open where the match is weak. Clone size is given for some rows only: seen once, a few or many times, or a class if the clone is expanded.

abundance: NA
v_gene: TRBV11-2
d_gene: NA
len: 16
j_gene: TRBJ2-3
CDR3nt: TGTGCCAGCAGCTCAGTCGACAGGAGCCCAGGGGATACGCAGTATTTT
CDR3aa: CASSSVDRSPGDTQYF

abundance: NA
v_gene: TRBV6-5
d_gene: TRBD1
len: 16
j_gene: TRBJ2-7
CDR3nt: TGTGCCAGCAGTTACCGGGGGACAGGGATGTCCTACGAGCAGTACTTC
CDR3aa: CASSYRGTGMSYEQYF

abundance: few
v_gene: TRBV28
d_gene: TRBD1
len: 15
j_gene: TRBJ1-1
CDR3nt: TGTGCCAGCAGTTTAACAGGGGGGGGGAACACTGAAGCTTTCTTT
CDR3aa: CASSLTGGGNTEAFF

abundance: NA
v_gene: TRBV11-2
d_gene: NA
len: 15
j_gene: TRBJ2-5
CDR3nt: TGTGCCAGCAGCTTAGATCTCGGGGCTTGGGAGACCCAGTACTTC
CDR3aa: CASSLDLGAWETQYF

abundance: NA
v_gene: TRBV15
d_gene: NA
len: 13
j_gene: TRBJ1-2
CDR3nt: TGTGCCACCAGCAGTCGGTCACGGGGATCCTACACCTTC
CDR3aa: CATSSRSRGSYTF

abundance: NA
v_gene: TRBV19
d_gene: NA
len: 13
j_gene: TRBJ1-2
CDR3nt: TGTGCCAGTAGACTCGGAACTAACTATGGCTACACCTTC
CDR3aa: CASRLGTNYGYTF

abundance: NA
v_gene: TRBV6-6
d_gene: NA
len: 14
j_gene: TRBJ2-7
CDR3nt: TGTGCCAGCAGCCAACAGGGAAACCTCTACGAGCAGTACTTC
CDR3aa: CASSQQGNLYEQYF

abundance: NA
v_gene: TRBV7-9
d_gene: NA
len: 13
j_gene: TRBJ2-3
CDR3nt: TGTGCCAGCAGCTTAGCCGGCCCGGATACGCAGTATTTT
CDR3aa: CASSLAGPDTQYF

abundance: NA
v_gene: TRBV7-9
d_gene: NA
len: 13
j_gene: TRBJ2-1
CDR3nt: TGTGCCAGCAGCAAGACGGGGTCCAATGAGCAGTTCTTC
CDR3aa: CASSKTGSNEQFF

abundance: NA
v_gene: TRBV6-6
d_gene: TRBD1
len: 15
j_gene: TRBJ2-1
CDR3nt: TGTGCCAGCAGTTACTGGCGCGGGACAGGGAATGAGCAGTTCTTC
CDR3aa: CASSYWRGTGNEQFF

abundance: NA
v_gene: TRBV5-1
d_gene: NA
len: 13
j_gene: TRBJ2-7
CDR3nt: TGCGCCAGCAGCCCACAGGGTCTCTACGAGCAGTACTTC
CDR3aa: CASSPQGLYEQYF

abundance: NA
v_gene: TRBV28
d_gene: TRBD1
len: 18
j_gene: TRBJ2-1
CDR3nt: TGTGCCAGCAGTTCCTTTTTCAGGGGGAATGGCTCCTACAATGAGCAGTTCTTC
CDR3aa: CASSSFFRGNGSYNEQFF

abundance: NA
v_gene: TRBV5-6
d_gene: NA
len: 15
j_gene: TRBJ1-3
CDR3nt: TGTGCCAGCAGCTTGGGGGGTCTTTACGGAAACACCATATATTTT
CDR3aa: CASSLGGLYGNTIYF

abundance: NA
v_gene: TRBV21-1
d_gene: NA
len: 12
j_gene: TRBJ2-3
CDR3nt: TGTGCCACGACCCTGACCACAGATACGCAGTATTTT
CDR3aa: CATTLTTDTQYF

abundance: NA
v_gene: TRBV6-5
d_gene: TRBD1
len: 15
j_gene: TRBJ1-1
CDR3nt: TGTGCCAGCAGGGGGACAGGGATTATGAGGGCTGAAGCTTTCTTT
CDR3aa: CASRGTGIMRAEAFF

abundance: NA
v_gene: TRBV6-5
d_gene: NA
len: 13
j_gene: TRBJ1-1
CDR3nt: TGTGCCAGCAGCCCAGGGCGGAACACTGAAGCTTTCTTT
CDR3aa: CASSPGRNTEAFF

abundance: NA
v_gene: TRBV9
d_gene: TRBD1
len: 20
j_gene: TRBJ1-3
CDR3nt: TGTGCCAGCAGCGTAGAACCGGACAGGGGGCGGCTGCTCTCTGGAAACACCATATATTTT
CDR3aa: CASSVEPDRGRLLSGNTIYF

abundance: once
v_gene: TRBV28
d_gene: TRBD2
len: 15
j_gene: TRBJ2-1
CDR3nt: TGTGCCAGCAAGGGCTTTAGCGGGAGGGGGAATGAGCAGTTCTTC
CDR3aa: CASKGFSGRGNEQFF

abundance: NA
v_gene: TRBV25-1
d_gene: NA
len: 15
j_gene: TRBJ2-3
CDR3nt: TGTGCCAGCACCCCGAGGAGAGGGGGGCTCGATACGCAGTATTTT
CDR3aa: CASTPRRGGLDTQYF

abundance: NA
v_gene: TRBV11-2
d_gene: TRBD1
len: 13
j_gene: TRBJ1-2
CDR3nt: TGTGCCAGCAGCCCGGACAGGACTTATGGCTACACCTTC
CDR3aa: CASSPDRTYGYTF

abundance: NA
v_gene: TRBV28
d_gene: TRBD1
len: 15
j_gene: TRBJ1-5
CDR3nt: TGTGCCAGCATAAGGCGGACAGGGGGGAATCAGCCCCAGCATTTT
CDR3aa: CASIRRTGGNQPQHF

abundance: NA
v_gene: TRBV18
d_gene: NA
len: 15
j_gene: TRBJ2-7
CDR3nt: TGTGCCAGCTCAAACTTGGGACAACCCGCAGGAGAGCAGTACTTC
CDR3aa: CASSNLGQPAGEQYF

abundance: once
v_gene: TRBV11-2
d_gene: NA
len: 16
j_gene: TRBJ2-2
CDR3nt: TGTGCCAGCAGCACGACCGGGATCAAGGGAACCGGGGAGCTGTTTTTT
CDR3aa: CASSTTGIKGTGELFF

abundance: once
v_gene: TRBV5-1
d_gene: TRBD1
len: 15
j_gene: TRBJ1-1
CDR3nt: TGCGCCAGCAGCACCATAGTGCAGGGGGCCTCTGAAGCTTTCTTT
CDR3aa: CASSTIVQGASEAFF

abundance: NA
v_gene: TRBV6-1
d_gene: NA
len: 13
j_gene: TRBJ1-5
CDR3nt: TGTGCCAGCAGTGTGGGGGGTGTCCAGCCCCAGCATTTT
CDR3aa: CASSVGGVQPQHF

abundance: NA
v_gene: TRBV2
d_gene: TRBD1
len: 14
j_gene: TRBJ2-1
CDR3nt: TGTGCCATACCGGGACAGGGGACCTACAATGAGCAGTTCTTC
CDR3aa: CAIPGQGTYNEQFF

abundance: NA
v_gene: TRBV30
d_gene: NA
len: 13
j_gene: TRBJ1-5
CDR3nt: TGTGCCTGGAGTTACTCGAGCAATCAGCCCCAGCATTTT
CDR3aa: CAWSYSSNQPQHF

abundance: NA
v_gene: TRBV2
d_gene: NA
len: 15
j_gene: TRBJ2-1
CDR3nt: TGTGCCAGCAATGGCAACCGGGCCCATTACAATGAGCAGTTCTTC
CDR3aa: CASNGNRAHYNEQFF

abundance: NA
v_gene: TRBV5-1
d_gene: NA
len: 16
j_gene: TRBJ2-5
CDR3nt: TGCGCCAGCAGCTTGGATGCAGGAGAATTCCAAGAGACCCAGTACTTC
CDR3aa: CASSLDAGEFQETQYF

abundance: NA
v_gene: TRBV11-3
d_gene: TRBD2
len: 14
j_gene: TRBJ2-7
CDR3nt: TGTGCCAGCAGCTTAGCGGGGGGCTCCTACGAGCAGTACTTC
CDR3aa: CASSLAGGSYEQYF

abundance: NA
v_gene: TRBV11-2
d_gene: TRBD2
len: 15
j_gene: TRBJ2-2
CDR3nt: TGTGCCAGCAGCTTAGACCCCTGGGGGGGCGGGGAGCTGTTTTTT
CDR3aa: CASSLDPWGGGELFF

abundance: NA
v_gene: TRBV6-6
d_gene: NA
len: 14
j_gene: TRBJ1-2
CDR3nt: TGTGCCAGCAGTCAGGACAGCTTAAGCTATGGCTACACCTTC
CDR3aa: CASSQDSLSYGYTF

abundance: NA
v_gene: TRBV5-1
d_gene: TRBD1
len: 15
j_gene: TRBJ1-2
CDR3nt: TGCGCCAGCAGCCCCGGGACAGGGGGTAGTGTTGGCTACACCTTC
CDR3aa: CASSPGTGGSVGYTF